A selection of T cell receptor beta chains follows, all from one sample in a study of T cell responses to AZD1222 COVID-19 vaccine. Assay used: immunoSEQ multiplex PCR; TCRdb lists only in-frame clones, some missing. Of 110,000 to 150,000 clones detected, over 75% appear once; the ten largest clones hold approximately 4.5%. The specimen was peripheral blood, collected on day 0 of AZD1222 vaccination. These receptors came from an adult in good health. Each CDR3 is given with its conserved first and last residue. The D gene is left open where the match is weak. Clone size appears in some rows only: once, few, many, or a class for an expanded clone.

NA	TRBD1	TRBV3-1/TRBV3-2	TRBJ1-2	CASSLRDRGFFYGYTF	TGTGCCAGCAGCCTCCGGGACAGGGGGTTTTTCTATGGCTACACCTTC
NA	NA	TRBV5-6	TRBJ2-7	CASSLGGSSYEQYF	TGTGCCAGCAGCTTGGGGGGAAGCTCCTACGAGCAGTACTTC
NA	NA	TRBV7-8	TRBJ1-2	CASSLGYGSTNYGYTF	TGTGCCAGCAGCTTAGGTTACGGGTCAACTAACTATGGCTACACCTTC
NA	TRBD1	TRBV9	TRBJ1-3	CASSVEQGTGNTIYF	TGTGCCAGCAGCGTAGAACAGGGGACTGGAAACACCATATATTTT
once	TRBD1	TRBV12-3/TRBV12-4	TRBJ2-7	CASSFGDRVLF	TGTGCCAGCAGTTTCGGGGACAGGGTTTTGTTC
NA	NA	TRBV30	TRBJ1-6	CAWGRDGYSPLHF	TGTGCCTGGGGTAGGGACGGGTACTCACCCCTCCACTTT
NA	NA	TRBV4-1	TRBJ2-5	CASSQVHGPETQYF	TGCGCCAGCAGCCAAGTTCATGGACCCGAGACCCAGTACTTC
NA	TRBD1	TRBV4-1	TRBJ1-2	CASSQTGQLYGYTF	TGCGCCAGCAGCCAGACAGGGCAGCTATATGGCTACACCTTC
once	TRBD2	TRBV5-1	TRBJ2-7	CASSLGLASEQYF	TGCGCCAGCAGCTTGGGACTAGCGAGCGAGCAGTACTTC
few	NA	TRBV6-2/TRBV6-3	TRBJ2-5	CASSLGLQETQYF	TGTGCCAGCAGTCTTGGGCTACAAGAGACCCAGTACTTC
NA	NA	TRBV27	TRBJ1-5	CASSHRVESNQPQHF	TGTGCCAGCAGCCACAGGGTCGAGAGCAATCAGCCCCAGCATTTT
NA	NA	TRBV13	TRBJ1-6	CASSWGNNSPLHF	TGTGCCAGCAGTTGGGGGAATAATTCACCCCTCCACTTT
NA	NA	TRBV6-5	TRBJ2-1	CASRAMGAPEFF	TGTGCCAGCAGGGCTATGGGGGCTCCCGAGTTCTTC
NA	TRBD1	TRBV5-1	TRBJ1-2	CASSLGQGGGYTF	TGCGCCAGCAGCTTGGGACAGGGTGGAGGCTACACCTTC
NA	NA	TRBV6-5	TRBJ2-7	CASSFGAPQIYEQYF	TGTGCCAGCAGTTTCGGTGCTCCTCAGATCTACGAGCAGTACTTC
NA	TRBD1	TRBV5-6	TRBJ1-2	CASSLVTGRYGYTF	TGTGCCAGCAGCTTGGTGACAGGGCGGTATGGCTACACCTTC
NA	NA	TRBV2	TRBJ1-2	CASSYGGAEGDYGYTF	TGTGCCAGCAGTTACGGGGGCGCAGAGGGCGACTATGGCTACACCTTC
once	NA	TRBV28	TRBJ2-1	CASNEAGGRKNEQFF	TGTGCCAGCAACGAAGCTGGGGGGCGCAAGAATGAGCAGTTCTTC
NA	NA	TRBV3-1/TRBV3-2	TRBJ1-3	CASSQYRPASSGNTIYF	TGTGCCAGCAGCCAGTACCGGCCAGCAAGCTCTGGAAACACCATATATTTT
NA	TRBD1	TRBV2	TRBJ1-6	CASGGGGNSPLHF	TGTGCCAGCGGAGGGGGCGGCAATTCACCCCTCCACTTT
NA	TRBD2	TRBV6-1	TRBJ2-5	CASSELAGAQETQYF	TGTGCCAGCAGTGAGCTAGCGGGGGCGCAAGAGACCCAGTACTTC
NA	NA	TRBV7-2	TRBJ1-6	CASSLAPREGGSPLHF	TGTGCCAGCAGCTTAGCCCCACGGGAAGGAGGATCACCCCTCCACTTT
NA	TRBD1	TRBV7-2	TRBJ1-1	CASSLHRGVNTEAFF	TGTGCCAGCAGCCTACACAGGGGAGTGAACACTGAAGCTTTCTTT
NA	NA	TRBV5-6	TRBJ2-6	CASSLVGRGRTSGANVLTF	TGTGCCAGCAGCTTGGTTGGTAGAGGACGGACCTCTGGGGCCAACGTCCTGACTTTC
NA	NA	TRBV27	TRBJ1-1	CASRLSRQGKMNTEAFF	TGTGCCAGCAGACTAAGTCGTCAGGGGAAGATGAACACTGAAGCTTTCTTT
NA	NA	TRBV30	TRBJ1-2	CAWSTIGRFYGYTF	TGTGCCTGGAGCACTATAGGACGATTCTATGGCTACACCTTC
NA	TRBD1	TRBV30	TRBJ1-5	CAWSEGQRNQPQHF	TGTGCCTGGAGTGAGGGACAGAGAAATCAGCCCCAGCATTTT
NA	NA	TRBV11-2	TRBJ1-1	CASSLTQVNTEAFF	TGTGCCAGCAGCTTAACACAGGTGAACACTGAAGCTTTCTTT
NA	TRBD1	TRBV5-1	TRBJ1-1	CASSYGDRDETEAFF	TGCGCCAGCAGCTACGGGGACAGGGACGAAACTGAAGCTTTCTTT
once	TRBD1	TRBV7-9	TRBJ2-5	CASSSSRDRETQYF	TGTGCCAGCAGCTCGTCCCGGGACAGGGAGACCCAGTACTTC
NA	NA	TRBV3-1/TRBV3-2	TRBJ1-2	CASSDRLGLGGYTF	TGTGCCAGCAGCGACAGACTAGGCTTGGGGGGCTACACCTTC
NA	NA	TRBV6-1	TRBJ2-1	CASSELSGEGNEQFF	TGTGCCAGCAGTGAATTATCGGGAGAAGGGAATGAGCAGTTCTTC
few	NA	TRBV4-1	TRBJ2-5	CASSRVPRGETQYF	TGCGCCAGCAGCCGGGTCCCCCGGGGAGAGACCCAGTACTTC
NA	NA	TRBV19	TRBJ2-7	CASSPIGGPLSYEQYF	TGTGCCAGTAGCCCAATCGGGGGCCCCCTCTCCTACGAGCAGTACTTC
NA	NA	TRBV19	TRBJ1-5	CASSIASGYSNQPQHF	TGTGCCAGTAGTATTGCTTCAGGTTATAGCAATCAGCCCCAGCATTTT
NA	NA	TRBV28	TRBJ1-5	CASSGGGRGNQPQHF	TGTGCCAGCAGTGGAGGAGGCAGGGGCAATCAGCCCCAGCATTTT
NA	NA	TRBV28	TRBJ1-1	CASSFSVRNTEAFF	TGTGCCAGCAGTTTTTCCGTCAGGAACACTGAAGCTTTCTTT
NA	NA	TRBV7-2	TRBJ2-5	CASSLVPTSFETQYF	TGTGCCAGCAGCTTAGTTCCGACCTCCTTCGAGACCCAGTACTTC
NA	NA	TRBV10-3	TRBJ1-3	CAITPGGFSGNTIYF	TGTGCCATCACCCCGGGGGGGTTCTCTGGAAACACCATATATTTT
once	TRBD2	TRBV19	TRBJ2-1	CASSIASGSIYEQFF	TGTGCCAGTAGTATCGCTAGCGGGAGCATCTATGAGCAGTTCTTC
NA	TRBD1	TRBV2	TRBJ2-2	CASSVAGGNGELFF	TGTGCCAGCAGTGTAGCAGGGGGCAACGGGGAGCTGTTTTTT
NA	NA	TRBV7-9	TRBJ1-1	CASSFGANTEAFF	TGTGCCAGCAGCTTTGGGGCGAACACTGAAGCTTTCTTT
NA	TRBD2	TRBV11-2	TRBJ2-3	CATDRTRRASDTQYF	TGTGCCACCGATCGGACTAGGAGGGCCTCAGATACGCAGTATTTT
NA	NA	TRBV14	TRBJ2-7	CASSQATGSSYEQYF	TGTGCCAGCAGCCAAGCCACAGGGAGCTCCTACGAGCAGTACTTC
NA	NA	TRBV15	TRBJ1-1	CATSRDRLLAAEAFF	TGTGCCACCAGCAGAGATCGCCTATTAGCGGCTGAAGCTTTCTTT
NA	NA	TRBV18	TRBJ2-7	CASSPEVGEQYF	TGTGCCAGCTCACCAGAGGTAGGCGAGCAGTACTTC
NA	NA	TRBV2	TRBJ1-4	CASNRESNEKLFF	TGTGCCAGTAACAGGGAGAGTAATGAAAAACTGTTTTTT
NA	NA	TRBV3-1/TRBV3-2	TRBJ2-5	CASSWGRGQETQYF	TGTGCCAGCAGCTGGGGTCGGGGCCAAGAGACCCAGTACTTC
NA	TRBD1	TRBV29-1	TRBJ1-6	CSVSGTGGSPLHF	TGCAGCGTTTCCGGGACAGGGGGGTCACCCCTCCACTTT
NA	TRBD1	TRBV19	TRBJ1-1	CASSVWTGTMNTEAFF	TGTGCCAGTAGTGTTTGGACAGGGACCATGAACACTGAAGCTTTCTTT
NA	NA	TRBV30	TRBJ1-1	CAWSAPLNTEAFF	TGTGCCTGGAGTGCCCCATTGAACACTGAAGCTTTCTTT
NA	TRBD1	TRBV30	TRBJ1-1	CAWDRGARDEAFF	TGTGCCTGGGACAGGGGGGCTCGTGATGAAGCTTTCTTT
NA	TRBD1	TRBV13	TRBJ1-1	CASSFDRGEVNTEAFF	TGTGCCAGCAGCTTCGACAGGGGGGAGGTGAACACTGAAGCTTTCTTT
NA	NA	TRBV7-3	TRBJ1-1	CASSKGQMNTEAFF	TGTGCCAGCAGTAAAGGACAGATGAACACTGAAGCTTTCTTT
NA	NA	TRBV11-3	TRBJ2-2	CASSLSGEQGGELFF	TGTGCCAGCAGCTTATCCGGGGAGCAGGGCGGGGAGCTGTTTTTT
NA	NA	TRBV7-9	TRBJ2-2	CASRGLYTGELFF	TGTGCCAGCAGGGGGTTATACACCGGGGAGCTGTTTTTT
NA	NA	TRBV7-9	TRBJ1-4	CASSFVGLEKLFF	TGTGCCAGCAGCTTCGTGGGCCTGGAAAAACTGTTTTTT
NA	NA	TRBV2	TRBJ2-7	CASSEEIVAYEQYF	TGTGCCAGCAGTGAAGAAATCGTTGCCTACGAGCAGTACTTC
NA	TRBD2	TRBV28	TRBJ2-5	CASSLYGLAEQETQYF	TGTGCCAGCAGTTTATACGGACTAGCGGAACAAGAGACCCAGTACTTC